A selection of T cell receptor beta chains follows, all from one sample in a study of blood T cells in healthy people across ages. TCRdb fed the 5' RACE reads into MiXCR, producing one record per CDR3 protein. The sample consists of approximately 800,000 distinct CDR3 sequences, 53% of them appearing once. The material sequenced was blood. These receptors came from a man at least 80 years old in good health. Both conserved end residues are part of each CDR3. Each record gives: J gene, clone size, D gene, CDR3 length, V gene, CDR3 DNA, CDR3 protein. D genes are given only for firm matches. Not all rows give a size; the values are once, few, many and, for expanded clones, a class.

TRBJ2-1 few TRBD1 15 TRBV6-5 TGTGCCAGCCGTGGGTGGGACAGGGAGGTCAGTGAGCAGTTCTTC CASRGWDREVSEQFF
TRBJ2-7 - TRBD1 14 TRBV25-1 TGTGCCAGCAGTGACCCCGGGACAGGGCACGAGCAGTACTTC CASSDPGTGHEQYF
TRBJ2-2 - - 13 TRBV5-1 TGCGCCAGCAGCATGACACTTACCGGGGAGCGGTTTTTT CASSMTLTGERFF
TRBJ2-3 - TRBD1 15 TRBV20-1 TGCAGTGCACAGGGGACAGGGGGCGACGCAGATACGCAGTATTTT CSAQGTGGDADTQYF
TRBJ1-5 - - 16 TRBV6-1 TGTGCCGGCAGTGAAGCAACGGCAGGGGCAAATCAGCCCCAGCATTTT CAGSEATAGANQPQHF
TRBJ2-1 - TRBD1 12 TRBV29-1 TGCAGCGTCGCCCGGACAGGGAATGGGCAGTTCTTC CSVARTGNGQFF
TRBJ1-2 - TRBD1 15 TRBV6-2/TRBV6-3 TGTGCCAGCAGCCCGCCCGGGACAGGAGCCTATGGCTACACCTTC CASSPPGTGAYGYTF
TRBJ2-3 - TRBD2 16 TRBV7-3 TGTGCCAGCAGCACGGCTAGCGGGAGGCCCACAGATACGCAGTATTTT CASSTASGRPTDTQYF
TRBJ2-5 - TRBD2 16 TRBV3-1 TGTGCCAGCAGCCAAGGATCTAGCGGGAGTTCGGAGACCCAGTACTTC CASSQGSSGSSETQYF
TRBJ1-2 - - 13 TRBV20-1 TGCAGTGCTAGCCGACATTCTAACTATGGCTACACCTTC CSASRHSNYGYTF
TRBJ2-1 few TRBD2 19 TRBV7-2 TGTGCCAGCAGCTTATTTGTTGGACTAGCGGGAGAACCAACCGATGAGCAGTTCTTC CASSLFVGLAGEPTDEQFF
TRBJ2-6 - - 14 TRBV20-1 TGCAGTGCTCCTTATCTCTCTGGGGCCAACGTCCTGACTTTC CSAPYLSGANVLTF
TRBJ2-6 - - 13 TRBV6-2/TRBV6-3 TGTGCCAGCAGTCGTACACGGGCCAACGTCCTGACTTTC CASSRTRANVLTF
TRBJ1-4 many - 12 TRBV20-1 TGCAGTGCTAGACTACCGGATGAAAAACTGTTTTTT CSARLPDEKLFF
TRBJ2-7 few - 15 TRBV5-1 TGCGCCAGCAGCTTGGACCCGGGGCCCCCTCACGAGCAGTACTTC CASSLDPGPPHEQYF
TRBJ2-3 few TRBD2 15 TRBV20-1 TGCAGTGCTACCCCGCGGGGGAGGAGGGCAGATACGCAGTATTTT CSATPRGRRADTQYF
TRBJ1-5 many - 13 TRBV7-2 TGTGCCAGCAGCTTATTGGTCGATCAGCCCCAGCATTTT CASSLLVDQPQHF
TRBJ2-1 - - 15 TRBV2 TGTGCCACTCAAGGGTTAGGGAGCTCCTACAATGAGCAGTTCTTC CATQGLGSSYNEQFF
TRBJ2-5 few TRBD1 14 TRBV12-3/TRBV12-4 TGTGCCAGCAGCAACAGGGGTGGTAGCGAGACCCAGTACTTC CASSNRGGSETQYF